This TCR beta chain is from a study of early T cells in non-severe SARS-CoV-2 infection. Study-wide background: Chains from this unsorted whole-blood bulk RNA could not be paired. Study-level findings and limits: Matching with VDJdb favored anti-spike CD8 responses (missing private and CD4 specificities).

J lost 4 bases, V lost 3 bases, and 26 bases had no gene match. CDR3 length: 22 residues. Germline CDR1 and CDR2: SGHDT and YYEEEE. Unique molecular identifiers were attached to individual cDNA molecules. TCRdb re-called the 5' RACE reads with MiXCR, one entry per CDR3 protein. This table has tens of thousands of distinct CDR3 sequences, 4% to 5.5% appearing once. This clonotype has at least ten counts. Its antigen is not known. The J gene is TRBJ2-1, the V gene TRBV5-6; TRBD2 matches at 9 bases. This TCR derives from an adult who was a healthcare worker with PCR-confirmed SARS-CoV-2 infection or an uninfected control (not recorded which). Sample: whole blood. This CDR3 reads CASSSSDGLAGNGYGGYNEQFF. As DNA, the CDR3 is TGTGCCAGCAGCTCCTCCGATGGGCTAGCGGGAAACGGTTATGGGGGGTACAATGAGCAGTTCTTC. Full variable domain (remainder filled in from reference TRBV5-6 and TRBJ2-1): DAGVTQSPTHLIKTRGQQVTLRCSPKSGHDTVSWYQQALGQGPQFIFQYYEEEERQRGNFPDRFSGHQFPNYSSELNVNALLLGDSALYLCASSSSDGLAGNGYGGYNEQFFGPGTRLTVL.